This T cell receptor beta chain is drawn from a study of spatial heterogeneity in lung cancer. Study summary: Raw sequencing reads included, on average, more than nine appearances of each unique TCR and UMI combination.

Whole-study findings and limits: Resection saw ubiquitous expanded tumor TCRs appear in blood more than follow-up did.

This CDR3 is 15 amino acids long. Germline CDR1 reads SGHAT; CDR2 reads FQNNGV. V lost 1 base, J lost 5 bases, and 6 bases stayed unmatched. This clonotype was picked up many times. Its target is not known. Time point indicated: sample taken at primary tumor resection. Whole RNA, which was extracted from tumor, nontumor lung tissue or frozen PBMC, was sequenced without any cell sorting. The donors were more than 70 patients with non-small cell lung cancer that was early-stage and untreated. Each CDR3 protein gets one entry after TCRdb re-called the 5' RACE reads with MiXCR. The repertoire consists of 10,000 or so distinct CDR3 sequences, with approximately 5% occurring once and the leading ten covering 25% to 30%.

The J gene is TRBJ1-1, the V gene TRBV11-2; 8 bases are a match to TRBD1. The sequenced sample was PBMCs, obtained at surgery. This clonotype was obtained from a male donor with early-stage non-small cell lung cancer. For the CDR3, the DNA is TGTGCCAGCAGCTTAGTGGGGACAGGAGGGACTGAAGCTTTCTTT. The encoded protein is CASSLVGTGGTEAFF. Combining the CDR3 with reference TRBV11-2 and TRBJ1-1 gives the whole variable domain EAGVAQSPRYKIIEKRQSVAFWCNPISGHATLYWYQQILGQGPKLLIQFQNNGVVDDSQLPKDRFSAERLKGVDSTLKIQPAKLEDSAVYLCASSLVGTGGTEAFFGQGTRLTVV.